This T cell receptor beta chain is from a study of blood T cell repertoires in COVID-19. Looking at the study overall: Material from acute and convalescent COVID-19 was sourced from the United States, Italy and Spain. PBMCs, B-cell-depleted T cells, or T cells provided the cDNA or gDNA that made up the material.

Methods used by the authors: Nucleated cell number was recorded as an estimate derived from reference gene primer amplification. The table came from immunoSEQ multiplex PCR; TCRdb's copy has only in-frame clones and leaves some out. Clonal size and the V and J genes are those of that table, whereas D and trimming came from the DNA. The sample records some 140,000 clones, 70% to 85% being singletons. Sequenced input: peripheral blood. The sequence was obtained from a woman of 80 years or more with acute or convalescent COVID-19.

CDR3 sequence: CASSQTPSYEQYF. For the CDR3, the DNA is TGCGCCAGCAGCCAGACACCTTCCTACGAGCAGTACTTC. The rearrangement uses TRBV5-1 and TRBJ2-7; no clear D gene. V lost 4 bases and J lost 1, with 9 bases in between. CDR1 is SGHRS, CDR2 YFSETQ, per germline. This CDR3 is 13 amino acids long.